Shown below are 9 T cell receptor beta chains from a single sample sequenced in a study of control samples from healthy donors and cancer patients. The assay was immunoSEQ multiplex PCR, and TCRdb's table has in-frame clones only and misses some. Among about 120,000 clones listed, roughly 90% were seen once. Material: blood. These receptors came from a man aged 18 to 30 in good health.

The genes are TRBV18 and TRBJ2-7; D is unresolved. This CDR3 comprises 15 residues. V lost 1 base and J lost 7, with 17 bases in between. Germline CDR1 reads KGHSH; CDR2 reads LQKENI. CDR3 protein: CASSPRSEPLGEQYF. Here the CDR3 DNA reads TGTGCCAGCTCACCACGGTCCGAACCCCTCGGGGAGCAGTACTTC. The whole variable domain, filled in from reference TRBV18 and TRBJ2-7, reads NAGVMQNPRHLVRRRGQEARLRCSPMKGHSHVYWYRQLPEEGLKFMVYLQKENIIDESGMPKERFSAEFPKEGPSILRIQQVVRGDSAAYFCASSPRSEPLGEQYFGPGTRLTVT.

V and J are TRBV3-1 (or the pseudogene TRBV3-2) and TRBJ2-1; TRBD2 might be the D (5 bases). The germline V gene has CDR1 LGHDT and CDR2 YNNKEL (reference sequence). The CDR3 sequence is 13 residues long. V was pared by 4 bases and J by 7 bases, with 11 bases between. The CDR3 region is CASSLGPGNEQFF. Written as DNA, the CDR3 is TGTGCCAGCAGCCTCGGTCCGGGGAATGAGCAGTTCTTC.

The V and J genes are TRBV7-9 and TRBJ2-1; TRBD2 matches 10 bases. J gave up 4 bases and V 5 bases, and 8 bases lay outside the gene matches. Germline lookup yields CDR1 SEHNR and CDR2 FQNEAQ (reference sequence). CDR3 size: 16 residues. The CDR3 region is CASSPRGTSVYNEQFF. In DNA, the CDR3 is TGTGCCAGCAGCCCAAGAGGGACTAGCGTATACAATGAGCAGTTCTTC.

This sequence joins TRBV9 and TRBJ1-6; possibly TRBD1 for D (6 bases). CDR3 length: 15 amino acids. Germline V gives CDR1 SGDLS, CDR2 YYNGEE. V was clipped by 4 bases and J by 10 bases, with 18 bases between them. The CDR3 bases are TGTGCCAGCAGCTCCCAAGGGGGATCAGCGTCACCCCTCCACTTT. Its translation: CASSSQGGSASPLHF.

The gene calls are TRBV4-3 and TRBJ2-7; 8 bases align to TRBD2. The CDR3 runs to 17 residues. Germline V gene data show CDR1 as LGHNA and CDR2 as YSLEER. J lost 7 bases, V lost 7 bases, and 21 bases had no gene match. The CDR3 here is CASNKPRGSGSRREQYF. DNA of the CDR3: TGCGCCAGCAACAAACCAAGAGGAAGCGGGAGCCGCCGGGAGCAGTACTTC.

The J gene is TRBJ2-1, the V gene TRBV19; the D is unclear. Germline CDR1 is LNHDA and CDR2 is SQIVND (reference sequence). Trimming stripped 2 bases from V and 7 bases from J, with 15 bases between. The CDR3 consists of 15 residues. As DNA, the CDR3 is TGTGCCAGTAGTATAATCCACGACCCTGGAAATGAGCAGTTCTTC. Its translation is CASSIIHDPGNEQFF.

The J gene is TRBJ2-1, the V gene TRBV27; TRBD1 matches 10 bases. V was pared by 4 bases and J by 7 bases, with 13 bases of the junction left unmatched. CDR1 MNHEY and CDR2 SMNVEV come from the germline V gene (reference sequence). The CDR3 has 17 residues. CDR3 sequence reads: CASSSGRGQGRDNEQFF. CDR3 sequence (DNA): TGTGCCAGCAGTTCAGGTCGGGGACAGGGGAGAGATAATGAGCAGTTCTTC.

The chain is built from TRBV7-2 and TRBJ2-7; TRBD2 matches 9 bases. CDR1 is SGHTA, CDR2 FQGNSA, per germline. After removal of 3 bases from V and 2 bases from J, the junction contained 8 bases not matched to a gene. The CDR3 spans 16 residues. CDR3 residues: CASSFSRGGPPYEQYF. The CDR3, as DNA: TGTGCCAGCAGCTTTTCGCGGGGGGGGCCCCCCTACGAGCAGTACTTC.

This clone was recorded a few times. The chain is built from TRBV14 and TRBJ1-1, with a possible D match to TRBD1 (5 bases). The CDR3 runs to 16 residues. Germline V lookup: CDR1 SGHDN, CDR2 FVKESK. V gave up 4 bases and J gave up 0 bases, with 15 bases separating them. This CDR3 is CASSLLTVLMNTEAFF. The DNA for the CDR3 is TGTGCCAGCAGCCTCCTGACAGTTTTAATGAACACTGAAGCTTTCTTT.